This is a list of T cell receptor beta chains from one sample in a study of blood T cell repertoires in COVID-19. Profiled with immunoSEQ multiplex PCR; TCRdb holds only in-frame clones, not every one. The table records about 380,000 clones, roughly 84% of them present only once. Sequenced material: PBMCs or T cells enriched from blood (not recorded which). The source of these receptors is a woman in her twenties or thirties who had recovered from COVID-19. Each CDR3 is given with its conserved first and last residue. The D gene is left open where the match is weak. The size field is filled for only some rows; it gives once, few, many or a size class.

j_gene,v_gene,abundance,d_gene,len,CDR3nt,CDR3aa
TRBJ1-5,TRBV30,once,TRBD1,13,TGTGCCTGGGGCGACAGGGGTAATCAGCCCCAGCATTTT,CAWGDRGNQPQHF
TRBJ1-6,TRBV6-6,.,.,13,TGTGCCAGTGTCACGTGGCGGGGTTCACCCCTCCACTTT,CASVTWRGSPLHF
TRBJ1-5,TRBV5-1,.,.,14,TGCGCCAGCAGTTACGGGGTAGGTAATCAGCCCCAGCATTTT,CASSYGVGNQPQHF
TRBJ2-7,TRBV7-6,.,TRBD2,14,TGTGCCAGCAGCTTGACTAGCGGGATACACGAGCAGTACTTC,CASSLTSGIHEQYF
TRBJ2-7,TRBV6-5,.,TRBD1,14,TGTGCCAGCAGTTACGGCAGGGGGCCCTACGAGCAGTACTTC,CASSYGRGPYEQYF
TRBJ1-6,TRBV2,.,.,15,TGTGCCAGCAGTGAAATCAGTCAGGGGAATTCACCCCTCCACTTT,CASSEISQGNSPLHF
TRBJ2-2,TRBV2,.,.,15,TGTGCCAGCACCTCCCTCGCGGGAAACACCGGGGAGCTGTTTTTT,CASTSLAGNTGELFF
TRBJ1-2,TRBV27,.,.,15,TGTGCCAGCAGTCCCTTGACAGGTGGTAACTATGGCTACACCTTC,CASSPLTGGNYGYTF
TRBJ1-5,TRBV28,once,.,16,TGTGCCAGCAGTTTATTTGACAGCCATAGCAATCAGCCCCAGCATTTT,CASSLFDSHSNQPQHF
TRBJ2-5,TRBV6-5,.,.,16,TGTGCCAGCAGTTACTCTCTACAGGGATCCCAAGAGACCCAGTACTTC,CASSYSLQGSQETQYF
TRBJ2-6,TRBV28,.,.,16,TGTGCCAGCAGTTCCCCCACCAGGGCTGGGGCCAACGTCCTGACTTTC,CASSSPTRAGANVLTF
TRBJ2-5,TRBV5-1,.,.,15,TGCGCCAGCAGCCGCCCGGGACTCGACCAGGAGACCCAGTACTTC,CASSRPGLDQETQYF
TRBJ1-1,TRBV19,.,.,13,TGTGCCAGTACCCCCCCCCTCTTCACTGAAGCTTTCTTT,CASTPPLFTEAFF
TRBJ2-4,TRBV11-2,.,TRBD2,18,TGTGCCAGCAGCTTAGTGTATGGCGGGAGTGGGGATAAAAACATTCAGTACTTC,CASSLVYGGSGDKNIQYF